This TCR beta chain was captured by sequencing in a study of T cell responses to AZD1222 COVID-19 vaccine. A note on this clone: Its antigen is still unknown.

Repertoires were generated with immunoSEQ multiplex PCR, while TCRdb's copy carries only in-frame clones and drops some. The profile shows 180,000 or so clones, 90% to 95% of them singletons. Pooling of second doses given at about 4 or about 12 weeks was done. General study points: Variant regions that are unmutated are reportedly the target of nearly half of spike-specific TCRs.

In germline, CDR1 is KGHSH, CDR2 LQKENI. The CDR3 has 14 residues. Trimming took 1 base from V and 8 from J, leaving 14 bases between them. Material: peripheral blood, obtained 28 days after the second AZD1222 dose. V and J are TRBV18 and TRBJ1-2; tentative D call: TRBD1 (5 bases). The TCR sequence derives from an adult who received the AZD1222 COVID-19 vaccine. The CDR3 DNA is TGTGCCAGCTCACCACGGGAACAGGCCCTAGGCTACACCTTC. It translates to CASSPREQALGYTF.